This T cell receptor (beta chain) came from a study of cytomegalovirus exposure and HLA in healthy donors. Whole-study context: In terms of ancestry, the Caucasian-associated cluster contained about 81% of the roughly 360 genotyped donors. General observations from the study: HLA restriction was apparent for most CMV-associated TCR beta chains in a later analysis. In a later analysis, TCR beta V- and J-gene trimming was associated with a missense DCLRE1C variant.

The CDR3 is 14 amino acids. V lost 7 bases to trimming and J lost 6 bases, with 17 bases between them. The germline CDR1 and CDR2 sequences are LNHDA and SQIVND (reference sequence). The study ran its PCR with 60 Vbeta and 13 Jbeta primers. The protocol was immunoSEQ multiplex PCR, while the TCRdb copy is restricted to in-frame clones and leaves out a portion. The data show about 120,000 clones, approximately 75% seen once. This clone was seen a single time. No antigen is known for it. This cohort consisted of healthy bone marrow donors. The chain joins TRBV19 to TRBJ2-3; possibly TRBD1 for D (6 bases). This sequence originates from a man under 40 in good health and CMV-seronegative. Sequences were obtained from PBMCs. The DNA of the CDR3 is TGTGCCAGTAATGTTGGACAGACGGCGGATACGCAGTATTTT. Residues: CASNVGQTADTQYF.